The clone carrying this TCR beta chain turned up a few times. Its antigen is as yet unknown. This may be a read error, as it is one base from a much larger clone. CDR1 and CDR2 (germline): SQVTM, ANQGSEA. V lost 7 bases, J lost 15 bases, and 5 bases stayed unmatched. The CDR3 extends over 12 amino acids. This sample was included in a study of cytomegalovirus exposure and HLA in healthy donors. Broader study findings: Reportedly, TCR beta sequences accurately predicted HLA-A and HLA-B alleles in most subjects.

With 60 Vbeta and 13 Jbeta primers, the PCR was carried out. Clones were sequenced by immunoSEQ multiplex PCR, and TCRdb holds only the in-frame ones, with some missing. The table has 200,000 to 250,000 clones, approximately 68% seen once; the top ten hold 1.8%. This cohort consisted of healthy bone marrow donors. The sequencing sample was made of PBMCs. This chain joins TRBV29-1 and TRBJ2-2; 16 bases align to TRBD2. This sequence originates from a woman aged 25 to 45 in good health and CMV-seronegative. DNA for the CDR3: TGCAGCGCTGGGACTAGCGGGGGGGTTATGTTTTTT. Translating gives CSAGTSGGVMFF.